The 21 T cell receptor beta chains below were found in one sample sequenced in a study of regulatory T cells in long-lasting Graves disease. Sample time point: newly diagnosed GD, antithyroid drugs for less than 3 months. From RNA extracted from PBMCs, the TCR library was made. CDR3-region Arm-PCR and iRepertoire HTBI primers produced the TCR beta libraries. TCRdb fed the multiplex PCR reads into MiXCR, producing one record per CDR3 protein. Of hundreds of thousands of distinct CDR3 sequences listed, approximately 15% were seen once; the top ten hold 18%. This sample was also put to use in a study of T cells in Graves' hyperthyroidism and ophthalmopathy.

The sequences come from peripheral blood mononuclear cells (PBMCs), collected at new diagnosis, from a patient treated with antithyroid drugs. The source of these receptors is a woman in her twenties or thirties with Graves disease.

Many counts were recorded for this clonotype. The chain joins TRBV18 to TRBJ1-1; D not resolved. V was trimmed by 0 bases and J by 3 bases, leaving 5 bases between them. Germline values: CDR1 KGHSH, CDR2 LQKENI. This CDR3 region has 13 residues. The CDR3 loop reads CASSPPAYTEAFF. As DNA, the CDR3 is TGTGCCAGCTCACCACCCGCGTACACTGAAGCTTTCTTT.

In this sample, this clonotype turned up a few times. The V call is TRBV7-2, the J call TRBJ2-7; D is undetermined. The V gene lost 2 bases and the J gene lost 7 bases, with 9 bases spanning the gap. Germline CDR1 and CDR2: SGHTA and FQGNSA. This CDR3 has 12 amino acids. The CDR3 bases are TGTGCCAGCAGCTTAATAGCTCGAGAGCAGTACTTC. Amino acid sequence: CASSLIAREQYF. The full variable domain, its missing parts supplied by reference TRBV7-2 and TRBJ2-7, is GAGVSQSPSNKVTEKGKDVELRCDPISGHTALYWYRQSLGQGLEFLIYFQGNSAPDKSGLPSDRFSAERTGGSVSTLTIQRTQQEDSAVYLCASSLIAREQYFGPGTRLTVT.

Worth noting for this clonotype: A read error may explain this, as a much larger clone is one base away. The chain is built from TRBV6-2 or TRBV6-3 and TRBJ1-2, with no clear D. Germline loops: CDR1 MNHEY, CDR2 SVGEGT. This CDR3 spans 11 amino acids. V lost 2 bases, J lost 8 bases, and 6 bases lay in between. CDR3 coding DNA: TGTGCCAGCAGTTACAGCGAGGGCTACACCTTC. Translated: CASSYSEGYTF.

This clonotype was counted many times. The chain combines TRBV3-1 with TRBJ2-1, with TRBD2 matching 8 bases. Losses at the gene ends were 1 base for V and 1 base for J; bases not matched to a gene: 3. Germline loops: CDR1 LGHDT, CDR2 YNNKEL (reference sequence). The length of the CDR3 is 16 residues. CDR3 region: CASSQAAGESYNEQFF. Written as DNA, the CDR3 is TGTGCCAGCAGCCAAGCAGCGGGAGAGTCCTACAATGAGCAGTTCTTC.

This clonotype was counted only a few times. The V call is TRBV9, the J call TRBJ2-2, with a tentative D call TRBD2 (7 bases). The V end was cut by 7 bases, the J end by 5 bases, with 15 bases between. The CDR3 spans 14 residues. The germline gives CDR1 SGDLS, CDR2 YYNGEE. CDR3 sequence: CASARGGKTGELFF. The CDR3 DNA reads TGTGCCAGCGCGAGGGGGGGCAAGACCGGGGAGCTGTTTTTT. The full variable domain, its missing parts supplied by reference TRBV9 and TRBJ2-2, is DSGVTQTPKHLITATGQRVTLRCSPRSGDLSVYWYQQSLDQGLQFLIQYYNGEERAKGNILERFSAQQFPDLHSELNLSSLELGDSALYFCASARGGKTGELFFGEGSRLTVL.

The genes are TRBV12-5 and TRBJ2-3, with TRBD2 as a possible D gene (6 bases). Trimming stripped 6 bases from V and 6 bases from J, with 22 bases between. Germline values: CDR1 LGHNT, CDR2 FRNRAP. The CDR3 length is 16 residues. This CDR3 is CASGFIAEKASDTQYF. The CDR3 DNA reads as TGTGCTAGTGGCTTTATAGCGGAAAAAGCCTCGGATACGCAGTATTTT.

Regarding this clonotype: This is likely an artifact of a read error, given a far larger clone one base away. The rearrangement joins TRBV7-9 to TRBJ2-7; 10 bases line up with TRBD1. Germline-derived CDR1 and CDR2 are SEHNR and FQNEAQ (reference sequence). The CDR3 runs to 15 residues. J lost 7 bases, V lost 5 bases, and 11 bases had no gene match. The CDR3 region is CASSQVGTGAREQYF. For the CDR3, the DNA is TGTGCCAGCAGCCAAGTGGGGACAGGGGCGCGAGAGCAGTACTTC.

In DNA, the CDR3 is TGTGCCAGCAGCCCCAGGGGCACCTCTGGAAACACCATATATTTT. Protein: CASSPRGTSGNTIYF. J is TRBJ1-3 and V is TRBV3-1; possibly TRBD1 for D (6 bases). The CDR3 extends over 15 amino acids. Trimming shortened V by 4 bases and J by 0 bases, and 10 bases separated the two germline ends. Germline CDR1 reads LGHDT; CDR2 reads YNNKEL (reference sequence).

CDR3 in amino acids: CASSPTYGANVLTF. The CDR3 DNA follows: TGTGCCAGCTCACCGACATACGGGGCCAACGTCCTGACTTTC. V gene TRBV18 combines with J gene TRBJ2-6; D is ambiguous. The CDR3 has 14 residues. Trimming took 3 bases from V and 4 from J, leaving 7 bases between them. The germline V gene encodes CDR1 KGHSH and CDR2 LQKENI.

At least ten counts were recorded for this clonotype. This chain connects TRBV20-1 to TRBJ1-6, with D unresolved. The CDR3 contains 12 residues. The germline gives CDR1 DFQATT, CDR2 SNEGSKA (reference sequence). Deletions cut 6 bases from V and 7 bases from J, with 10 bases between. DNA for the CDR3: TGCAGTGCCGTGCGTGGGAATTCACCCCTCCACTTT. Its translation is CSAVRGNSPLHF.

This clonotype has ten or more counts. The chain combines TRBV7-2 with TRBJ2-1; tentative D call: TRBD1 (6 bases). With 3 bases removed from V and 2 bases from J, the gap between germline ends came to 8 bases. Germline CDR1 SGHTA, CDR2 FQGNSA. The CDR3 is made up of 14 amino acids. CDR3 bases: TGTGCCAGCAGCTTTGGACAGACCTACAATGAGCAGTTCTTC. This encodes CASSFGQTYNEQFF.

This clonotype has just a few counts. The chain is built from TRBV7-2 and TRBJ2-2; D uncertain. Trimming removed 4 bases from V and 8 bases from J, with 14 bases in between. Looked up from germline, CDR1 is SGHTA and CDR2 is FQGNSA. This CDR3 contains 14 residues. The DNA for the CDR3 is TGTGCCAGCAGCTCCAACTGGCGACGTGGGGAGCTGTTTTTT. Its translation is CASSSNWRRGELFF.

The chain couples TRBV5-1 to TRBJ2-7; 12 positions match TRBD2. CDR3 length: 19 amino acids. Germline CDR1 is SGHRS and CDR2 is YFSETQ. V was clipped by 0 bases and J by 0 bases; unmatched bases: 10. CDR3 coding DNA: TGCGCCAGCAGCTTGGAACGCCGACGACTAGCGGGAGCCTCCTACGAGCAGTACTTC. Translation: CASSLERRRLAGASYEQYF. Together with reference TRBV5-1 and TRBJ2-7, the CDR3 gives the full variable domain: KAGVTQTPRYLIKTRGQQVTLSCSPISGHRSVSWYQQTPGQGLQFLFEYFSETQRNKGNFPGRFSGRQFSNSRSEMNVSTLELGDSALYLCASSLERRRLAGASYEQYFGPGTRLTVT.

CDR3 sequence: CAWSVLGQGLAKNIQYF. In DNA, the CDR3 is TGTGCCTGGAGTGTTCTAGGGCAGGGACTAGCCAAAAACATTCAGTACTTC. The gene calls are TRBV30 and TRBJ2-4; D perhaps matches TRBD2 (6 bases). Germline loops: CDR1 GTSNPN, CDR2 SVGIG (reference sequence). This CDR3 is built from 17 residues. Trimming took 0 bases from V and 0 from J, leaving 15 bases between them.

This clonotype appeared many times. The chain employs TRBV28 and TRBJ2-7, with D maybe TRBD1 (6 bases). CDR3 length: 14 residues. Trimming removed 4 bases at V and 6 bases at J, with 16 bases between. Germline CDR1 MDHEN, CDR2 SYDVKM. As DNA, the CDR3 is TGTGCCAGCAGTTCCCTACAGGGCTGGCTCGAGCAGTACTTC. This gives the protein CASSSLQGWLEQYF.

The rearrangement joins TRBV5-1 to TRBJ2-3; D possibly corresponds to TRBD1 (5 bases). The V gene's germline CDR1 is SGHRS and CDR2 YFSETQ. V lost 4 bases and J lost 0, with 12 bases in between. The CDR3 is made up of 15 amino acids. This chain's CDR3 is CASSHMTASTDTQYF. The CDR3 DNA is TGCGCCAGCAGCCACATGACAGCTAGCACAGATACGCAGTATTTT.

This clonotype was detected many times. This chain joins TRBV28 and TRBJ2-7; possibly TRBD1 for D (5 bases). From germline, CDR1 is MDHEN and CDR2 SYDVKM. V lost 8 bases and J 4 bases, leaving 18 bases between the germline ends. The CDR3 consists of 14 residues. CDR3 residues: CASCWQGGPYEQYF. Here the CDR3 DNA reads TGTGCCAGCTGTTGGCAGGGTGGCCCGTACGAGCAGTACTTC.

The chain couples TRBV20-1 to TRBJ1-5; TRBD1 agrees at 8 bases. The CDR3 is 15 residues long. J was trimmed by 7 bases and V by 6 bases; bases with no gene match: 14. CDR1 is DFQATT and CDR2 is SNEGSKA in the germline V gene (reference sequence). This CDR3 reads CSATYGTGIRQPQHF. CDR3 DNA: TGCAGTGCGACCTATGGGACAGGAATAAGGCAGCCCCAGCATTTT.

This clonotype was observed a few times. Written as DNA, the CDR3 is TGTGCCAGCAGTTTAACCGGGATTTACAGCTCAGATACGCAGTATTTT. Translating it yields CASSLTGIYSSDTQYF. J is TRBJ2-3 and V is TRBV12-3 or TRBV12-4; perhaps TRBD2 as D (5 bases). Trimming stripped 2 bases from V and 4 bases from J, with 16 bases between. The CDR3 runs to 16 residues.

This clonotype has ten or more counts. This sequence joins TRBV5-5 and TRBJ2-6; D unresolved. Germline CDR1 reads SGHKS; CDR2 reads YYEKEE (reference sequence). V was trimmed by 4 bases and J by 0 bases, leaving 5 bases between them. The CDR3 is made up of 14 amino acids. CDR3 loop: CASSQTSGANVLTF. As DNA, the CDR3 is TGTGCCAGCAGCCAAACCTCTGGGGCCAACGTCCTGACTTTC.

The chain carries TRBV30 and TRBJ2-3; D ambiguous. The ends were cut back, 2 bases at V and 6 bases at J, with 3 bases in the middle. The V gene's germline CDR1 is GTSNPN and CDR2 SVGIG (reference sequence). The CDR3 runs to 10 residues. This CDR3 is CAWSIDTQYF. CDR3 sequence (DNA): TGTGCCTGGAGTATTGATACGCAGTATTTT.